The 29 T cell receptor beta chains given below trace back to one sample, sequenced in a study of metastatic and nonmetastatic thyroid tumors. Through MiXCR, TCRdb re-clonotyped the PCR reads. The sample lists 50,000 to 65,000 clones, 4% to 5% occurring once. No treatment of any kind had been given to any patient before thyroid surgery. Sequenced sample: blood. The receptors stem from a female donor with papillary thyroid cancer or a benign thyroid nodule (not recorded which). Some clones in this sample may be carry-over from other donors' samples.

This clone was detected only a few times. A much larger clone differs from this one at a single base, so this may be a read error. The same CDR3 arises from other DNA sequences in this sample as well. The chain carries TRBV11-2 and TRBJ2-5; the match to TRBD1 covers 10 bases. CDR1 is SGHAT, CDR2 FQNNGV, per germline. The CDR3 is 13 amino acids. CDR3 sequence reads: CASRRQGAETQYF. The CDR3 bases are TGCGCCAGCAGACGACAGGGGGCCGAGACCCAGTACTTC.

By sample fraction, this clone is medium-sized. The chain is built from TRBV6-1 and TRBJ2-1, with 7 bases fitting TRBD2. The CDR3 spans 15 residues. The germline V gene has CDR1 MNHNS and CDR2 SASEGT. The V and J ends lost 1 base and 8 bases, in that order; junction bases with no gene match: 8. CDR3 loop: CASSEVATSVDEQFF. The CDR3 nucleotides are TGTGCCAGCAGTGAAGTCGCAACTAGCGTCGATGAGCAGTTCTTC.

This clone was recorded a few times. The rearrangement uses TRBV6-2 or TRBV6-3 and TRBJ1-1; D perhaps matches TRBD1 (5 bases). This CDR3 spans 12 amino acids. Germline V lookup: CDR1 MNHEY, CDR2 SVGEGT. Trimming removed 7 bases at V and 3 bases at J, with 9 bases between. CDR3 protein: CASNRGDTEAFF. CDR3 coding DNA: TGTGCCAGCAACCGGGGGGACACTGAAGCTTTCTTT.

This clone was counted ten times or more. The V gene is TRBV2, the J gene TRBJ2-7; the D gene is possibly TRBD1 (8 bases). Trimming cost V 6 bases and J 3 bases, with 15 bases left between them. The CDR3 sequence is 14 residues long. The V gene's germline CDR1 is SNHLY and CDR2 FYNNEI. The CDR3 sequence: CASSGQGGNYEQYF. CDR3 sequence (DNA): TGTGCCAGCAGCGGACAGGGAGGGAACTACGAGCAGTACTTC.

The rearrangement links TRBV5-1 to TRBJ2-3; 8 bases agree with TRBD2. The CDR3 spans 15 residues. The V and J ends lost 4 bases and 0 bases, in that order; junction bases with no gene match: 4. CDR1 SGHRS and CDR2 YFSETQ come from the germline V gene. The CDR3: CASSRRGASTDTQYF. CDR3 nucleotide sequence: TGCGCCAGCAGCCGGCGGGGGGCTAGCACAGATACGCAGTATTTT.

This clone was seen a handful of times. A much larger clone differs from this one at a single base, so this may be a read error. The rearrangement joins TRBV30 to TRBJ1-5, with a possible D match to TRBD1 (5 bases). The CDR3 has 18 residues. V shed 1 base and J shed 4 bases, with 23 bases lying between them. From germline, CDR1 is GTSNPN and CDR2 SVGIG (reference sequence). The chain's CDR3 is CAWSGVGTARGGNQPQHF. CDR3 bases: TGTGCCTGGAGTGGGGTCGGTACGGCAAGGGGAGGGAATCAGCCCCAGCATTTT. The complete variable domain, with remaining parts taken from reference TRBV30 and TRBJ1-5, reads SQTIHQWPATLVQPVGSPLSLECTVEGTSNPNLYWYRQAAGRGLQLLFYSVGIGQISSEVPQNLSASRPQDRQFILSSKKLLLSDSGFYLCAWSGVGTARGGNQPQHFGDGTRLSIL.

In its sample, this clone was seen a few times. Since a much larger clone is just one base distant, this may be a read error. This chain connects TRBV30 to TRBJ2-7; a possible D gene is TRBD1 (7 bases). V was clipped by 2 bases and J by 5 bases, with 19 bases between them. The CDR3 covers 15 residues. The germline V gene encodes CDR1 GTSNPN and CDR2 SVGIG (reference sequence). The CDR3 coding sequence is TGTGCCTGGAGTCGGGGGACAGTGTACGGGGACGAGCAGTACTTC. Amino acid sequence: CAWSRGTVYGDEQYF.

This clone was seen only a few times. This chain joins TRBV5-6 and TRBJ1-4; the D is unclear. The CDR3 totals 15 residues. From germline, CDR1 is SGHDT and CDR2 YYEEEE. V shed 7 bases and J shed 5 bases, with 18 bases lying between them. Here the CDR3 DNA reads TGTGCCAGCGGCCGGAGCGTGACGGACAATGAAAAACTGTTTTTT. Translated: CASGRSVTDNEKLFF. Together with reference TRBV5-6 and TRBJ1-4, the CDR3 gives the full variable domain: DAGVTQSPTHLIKTRGQQVTLRCSPKSGHDTVSWYQQALGQGPQFIFQYYEEEERQRGNFPDRFSGHQFPNYSSELNVNALLLGDSALYLCASGRSVTDNEKLFFGSGTQLSVL.

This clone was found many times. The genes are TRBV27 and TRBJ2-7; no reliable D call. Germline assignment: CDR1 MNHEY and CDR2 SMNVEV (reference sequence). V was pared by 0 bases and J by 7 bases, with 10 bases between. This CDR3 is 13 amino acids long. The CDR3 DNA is TGTGCCAGCAGTTTATCGACCCTTGGGGAGCAGTACTTC. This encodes CASSLSTLGEQYF.

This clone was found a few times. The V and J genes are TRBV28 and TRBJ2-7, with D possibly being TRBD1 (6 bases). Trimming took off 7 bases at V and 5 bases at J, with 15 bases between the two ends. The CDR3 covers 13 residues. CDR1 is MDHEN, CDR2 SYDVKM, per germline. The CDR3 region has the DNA TGTGCCAGCAAAGTAAGACAGGACCACGAGCAGTACTTC. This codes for CASKVRQDHEQYF.

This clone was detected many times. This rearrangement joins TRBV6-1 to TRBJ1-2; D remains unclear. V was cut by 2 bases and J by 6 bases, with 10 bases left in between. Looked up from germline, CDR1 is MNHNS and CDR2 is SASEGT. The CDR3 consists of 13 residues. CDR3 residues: CASSEIQADGYTF. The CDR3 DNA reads TGTGCCAGCAGTGAAATCCAGGCAGATGGCTACACCTTC.

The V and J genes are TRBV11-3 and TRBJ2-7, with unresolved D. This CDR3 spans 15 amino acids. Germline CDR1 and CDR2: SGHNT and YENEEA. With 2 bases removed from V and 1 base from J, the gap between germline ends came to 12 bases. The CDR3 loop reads CASSLNPGPSYEQYF. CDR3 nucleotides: TGTGCCAGCAGCTTAAATCCGGGCCCTTCCTACGAGCAGTACTTC.

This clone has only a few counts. Here the CDR3 reads CASWENTEAFF. In nucleotides, the CDR3 is TGTGCCAGCTGGGAGAACACTGAAGCTTTCTTT. The genes are TRBV27 and TRBJ1-1, with D uncertain. V lost 8 bases and J lost 1, with 5 bases in between. The CDR3 runs 11 residues. Germline CDR1 is MNHEY and CDR2 is SMNVEV (reference sequence).

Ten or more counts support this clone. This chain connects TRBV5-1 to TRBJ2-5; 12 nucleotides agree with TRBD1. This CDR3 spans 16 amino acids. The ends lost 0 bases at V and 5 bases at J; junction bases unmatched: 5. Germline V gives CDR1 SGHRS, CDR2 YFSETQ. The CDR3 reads CASSLDGTGGGETQYF. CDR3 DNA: TGCGCCAGCAGCTTGGATGGGACAGGGGGCGGGGAGACCCAGTACTTC.

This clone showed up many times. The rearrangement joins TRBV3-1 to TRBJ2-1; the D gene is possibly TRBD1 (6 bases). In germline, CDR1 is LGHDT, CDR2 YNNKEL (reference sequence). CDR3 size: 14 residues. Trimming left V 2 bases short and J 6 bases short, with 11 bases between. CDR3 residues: CASSQRGSANEQFF. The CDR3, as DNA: TGTGCCAGCAGCCAAAGGGGGTCGGCCAATGAGCAGTTCTTC.

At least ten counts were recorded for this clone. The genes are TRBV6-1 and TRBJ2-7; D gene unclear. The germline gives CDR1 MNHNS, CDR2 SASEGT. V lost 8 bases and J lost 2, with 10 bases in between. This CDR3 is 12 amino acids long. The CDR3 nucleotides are TGTGCCAGCGGCCTACCCCCCTACGAGCAGTACTTC. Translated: CASGLPPYEQYF.

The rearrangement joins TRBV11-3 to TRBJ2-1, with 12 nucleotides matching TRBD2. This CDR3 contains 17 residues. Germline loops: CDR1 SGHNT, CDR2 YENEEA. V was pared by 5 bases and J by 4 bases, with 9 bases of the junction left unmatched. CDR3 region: CASSPGLAGGIYNEQFF. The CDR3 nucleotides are TGTGCCAGCAGCCCGGGGCTAGCGGGAGGGATATACAATGAGCAGTTCTTC.

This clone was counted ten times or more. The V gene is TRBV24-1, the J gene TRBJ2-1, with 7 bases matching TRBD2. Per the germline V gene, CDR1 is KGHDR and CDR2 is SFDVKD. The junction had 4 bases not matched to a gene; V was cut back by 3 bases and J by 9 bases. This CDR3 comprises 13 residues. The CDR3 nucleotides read TGTGCCACCAGTGATCCGCGGGAGAGTGAGCAGTTCTTC. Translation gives CATSDPRESEQFF.

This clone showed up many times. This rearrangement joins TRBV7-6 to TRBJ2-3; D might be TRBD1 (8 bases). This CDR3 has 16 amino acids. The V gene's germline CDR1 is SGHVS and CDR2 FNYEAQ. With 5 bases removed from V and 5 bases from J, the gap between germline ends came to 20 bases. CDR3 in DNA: TGTGCCAGCAGCGGGACTTACAGGGGGGGGCAAGATACGCAGTATTTT. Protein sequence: CASSGTYRGGQDTQYF.

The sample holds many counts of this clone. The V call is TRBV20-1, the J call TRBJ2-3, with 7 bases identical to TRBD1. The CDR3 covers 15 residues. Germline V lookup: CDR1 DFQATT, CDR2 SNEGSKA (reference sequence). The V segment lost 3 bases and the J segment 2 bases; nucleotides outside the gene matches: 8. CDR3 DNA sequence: TGCAGTGCTAGGGTCCCGGGACAGTTCACAGATACGCAGTATTTT. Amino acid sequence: CSARVPGQFTDTQYF.

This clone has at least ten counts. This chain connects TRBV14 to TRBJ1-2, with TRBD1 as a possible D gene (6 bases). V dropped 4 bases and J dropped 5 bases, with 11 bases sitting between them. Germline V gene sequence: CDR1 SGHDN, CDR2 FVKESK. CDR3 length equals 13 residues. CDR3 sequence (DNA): TGTGCCAGCAGCCCTGGACAGATTTATGGCTACACCTTC. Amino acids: CASSPGQIYGYTF.

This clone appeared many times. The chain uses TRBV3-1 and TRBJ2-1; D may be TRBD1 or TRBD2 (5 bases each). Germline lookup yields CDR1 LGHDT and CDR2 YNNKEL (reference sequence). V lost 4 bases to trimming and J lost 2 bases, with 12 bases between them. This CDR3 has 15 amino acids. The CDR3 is CASSPMGRPYNEQFF. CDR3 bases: TGTGCCAGCAGCCCCATGGGACGCCCCTACAATGAGCAGTTCTTC.

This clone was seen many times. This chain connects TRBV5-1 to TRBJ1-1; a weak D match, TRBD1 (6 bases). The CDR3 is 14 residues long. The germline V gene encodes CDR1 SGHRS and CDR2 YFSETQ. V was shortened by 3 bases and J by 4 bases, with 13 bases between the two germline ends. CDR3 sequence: CASSSDRATTEAFF. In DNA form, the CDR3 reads TGCGCCAGCAGCTCGGACAGAGCCACCACTGAAGCTTTCTTT.

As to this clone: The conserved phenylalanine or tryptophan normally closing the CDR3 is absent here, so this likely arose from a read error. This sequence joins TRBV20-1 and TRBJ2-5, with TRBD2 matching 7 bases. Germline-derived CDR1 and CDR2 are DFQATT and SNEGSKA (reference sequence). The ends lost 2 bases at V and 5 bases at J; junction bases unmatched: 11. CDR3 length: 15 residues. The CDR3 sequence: CSARNPAEAGETQYL. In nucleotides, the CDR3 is TGCAGTGCTAGAAATCCGGCGGAAGCGGGGGAGACCCAGTACCTC.

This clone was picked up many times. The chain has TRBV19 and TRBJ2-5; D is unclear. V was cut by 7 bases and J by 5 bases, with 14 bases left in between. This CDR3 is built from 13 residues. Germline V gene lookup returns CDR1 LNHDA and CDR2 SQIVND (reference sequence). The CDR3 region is CASIGPNGETQYF. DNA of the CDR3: TGTGCCAGTATTGGGCCCAACGGGGAGACCCAGTACTTC.

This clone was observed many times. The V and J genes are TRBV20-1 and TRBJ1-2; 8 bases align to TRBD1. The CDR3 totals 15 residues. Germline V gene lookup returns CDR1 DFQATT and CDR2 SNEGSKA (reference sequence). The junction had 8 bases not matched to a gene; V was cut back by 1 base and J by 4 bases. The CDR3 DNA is TGCAGTGCTAGAGCCGCAGGGGGCTTTGGCTATGGCTACACCTTC. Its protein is CSARAAGGFGYGYTF.

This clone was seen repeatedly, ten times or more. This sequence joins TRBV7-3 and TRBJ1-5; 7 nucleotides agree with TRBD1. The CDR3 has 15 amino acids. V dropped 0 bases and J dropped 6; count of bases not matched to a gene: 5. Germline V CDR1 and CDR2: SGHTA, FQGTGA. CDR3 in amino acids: CASSLTGRDSQPQHF. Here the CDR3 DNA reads TGTGCCAGCAGCTTAACGGGCAGGGACAGTCAGCCCCAGCATTTT.

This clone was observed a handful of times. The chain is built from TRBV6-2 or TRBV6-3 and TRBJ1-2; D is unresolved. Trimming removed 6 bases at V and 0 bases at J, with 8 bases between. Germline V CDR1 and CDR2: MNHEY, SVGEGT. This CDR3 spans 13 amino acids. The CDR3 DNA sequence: TGTGCCAGCAGACAAGGAGCTAACTATGGCTACACCTTC. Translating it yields CASRQGANYGYTF.

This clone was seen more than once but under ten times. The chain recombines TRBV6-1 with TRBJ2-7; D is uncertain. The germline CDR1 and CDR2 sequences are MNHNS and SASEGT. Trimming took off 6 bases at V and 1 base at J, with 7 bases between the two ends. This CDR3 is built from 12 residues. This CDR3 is CASSKTSYEQYF. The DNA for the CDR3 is TGTGCCAGCAGCAAGACTTCCTACGAGCAGTACTTC.